This T cell receptor (beta chain) was identified during a study of T cells of healthy individuals. Via MiXCR, TCRdb re-called the 5' RACE reads, giving one row per CDR3 protein. This table has about 53,000 distinct CDR3 sequences, about 15% appearing once. Germline assignment: CDR1 SGHTA and CDR2 FQGNSA. This CDR3 has 14 amino acids. Trimming cost V 2 bases and J 12 bases; bases outside gene matches: 6. This clonotype was found a few times. This TCR came from a human donor in good health. This chain joins TRBV7-2 and TRBJ2-4, with 11 bases identical to TRBD2. The DNA for the CDR3 is TGTGCCAGCAGCTTATATACTAGCGGGGGAAGTCAGTACTTC. Its protein is CASSLYTSGGSQYF.